Given below is one T cell receptor (beta chain) in context. The target antigen is unknown. The CDR3 spans 15 residues. Per germline, CDR1 MNHNY and CDR2 SVGAGI (reference sequence). Trimming took 6 bases from V and 0 from J, leaving 14 bases between them. The sample belongs to a study of shared clonotypes between healthy human individuals. Profiled with immunoSEQ multiplex PCR; TCRdb holds only in-frame clones, not every one. The table has millions of clones, more than 80% seen once. All donors were Caucasian adults living in Nashville, Tennessee. CD45RA+ naive and CD45RA-negative memory subsets were separated from CD4+ cells. Study outcomes and limitations: Few donors restricted represented genetic and exposure-history diversity.

The sequenced material came from naive CD4+ T cells from PBMCs. Subset meaning: CD45RA+ positively selected. The gene calls are TRBV6-6 and TRBJ1-2, with D possibly TRBD1 on 6 matching bases. The receptor was isolated from a man younger than 35 in good health. Some clones in this sample may be carry-over from other donors' samples. CDR3 coding DNA: TGTGCCAGCAGACTCAGGACAGATACTAACTATGGCTACACCTTC. This sequence encodes CASRLRTDTNYGYTF.